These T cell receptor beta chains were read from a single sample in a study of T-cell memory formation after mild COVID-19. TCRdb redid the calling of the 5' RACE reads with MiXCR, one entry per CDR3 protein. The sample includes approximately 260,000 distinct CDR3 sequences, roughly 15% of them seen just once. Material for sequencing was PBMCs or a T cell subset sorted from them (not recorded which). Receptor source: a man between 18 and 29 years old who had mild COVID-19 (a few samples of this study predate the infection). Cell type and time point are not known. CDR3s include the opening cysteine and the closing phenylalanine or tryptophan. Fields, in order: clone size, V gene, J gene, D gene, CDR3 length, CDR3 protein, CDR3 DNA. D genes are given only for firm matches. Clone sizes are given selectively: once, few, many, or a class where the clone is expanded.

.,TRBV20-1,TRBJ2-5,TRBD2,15,CSARLGGTGRETQYF,TGCAGTGCTAGGCTGGGGGGGACGGGGCGAGAGACCCAGTACTTC
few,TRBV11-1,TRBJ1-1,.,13,CASSHGRGTEAFF,TGTGCCAGCAGCCACGGAAGAGGAACTGAAGCTTTCTTT
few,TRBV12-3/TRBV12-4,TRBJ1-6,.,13,CASSAAMNSPLHF,TGTGCCAGCAGTGCTGCGATGAATTCACCCCTCCACTTT
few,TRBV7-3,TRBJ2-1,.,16,CASSLIGGDPLNEQFF,TGTGCCAGCAGCTTAATCGGAGGGGACCCCCTAAATGAGCAGTTCTTC
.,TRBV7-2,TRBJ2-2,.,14,CASNLGTRTGELFF,TGTGCCAGCAACTTAGGGACCAGGACCGGGGAGCTGTTTTTT
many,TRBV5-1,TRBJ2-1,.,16,CASSLGAGRGGSEQFF,TGCGCCAGCAGCTTGGGGGCGGGGCGAGGTGGTAGTGAGCAGTTCTTC
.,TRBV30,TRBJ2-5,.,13,CAWSGTDQETQYF,TGTGCCTGGAGTGGGACAGATCAAGAGACCCAGTACTTC
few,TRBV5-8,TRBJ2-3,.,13,CASSPLSIATQYF,TGTGCCAGCAGCCCCTTGAGCATCGCTACGCAGTATTTT
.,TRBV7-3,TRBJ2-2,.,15,CASSSVGKNTGELFF,TGTGCCAGCAGCTCCGTTGGGAAGAACACCGGGGAGCTGTTTTTT
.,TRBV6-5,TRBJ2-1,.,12,CASRPTASEQFF,TGTGCCAGCAGACCTACCGCCTCTGAGCAGTTCTTC
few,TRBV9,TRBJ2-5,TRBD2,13,CASSAGGAETQYF,TGTGCCAGCAGCGCGGGGGGGGCAGAGACCCAGTACTTC
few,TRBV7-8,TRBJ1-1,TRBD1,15,CASSLADRADTEAFF,TGTGCCAGCAGCTTAGCGGACAGGGCTGATACTGAAGCTTTCTTT
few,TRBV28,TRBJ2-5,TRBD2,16,CASRSWGGGAFETQYF,TGTGCCAGCAGGTCGTGGGGCGGGGGGGCCTTTGAGACCCAGTACTTC
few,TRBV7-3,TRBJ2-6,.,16,CASSPPGSSGANVLTF,TGTGCCAGCAGCCCCCCGGGATCCTCTGGGGCCAACGTCCTGACTTTC
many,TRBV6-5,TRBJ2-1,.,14,CASGRDNSYNEQFF,TGTGCCAGCGGCCGGGACAACTCCTACAATGAGCAGTTCTTC
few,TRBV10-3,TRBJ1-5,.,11,CAIKVIQPQHF,TGTGCCATCAAGGTAATCCAGCCCCAGCATTTT
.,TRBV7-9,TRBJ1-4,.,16,CASSLAASTTNEKLFF,TGTGCCAGCAGCTTAGCCGCATCAACAACTAATGAAAAACTGTTTTTT
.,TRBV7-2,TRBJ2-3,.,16,CASSFLGGIPTDTQYF,TGTGCCAGCAGCTTCCTTGGGGGGATTCCCACAGATACGCAGTATTTT
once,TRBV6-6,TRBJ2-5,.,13,CASGFRRGETQYF,TGTGCCAGTGGGTTCCGGAGGGGAGAGACCCAGTACTTC
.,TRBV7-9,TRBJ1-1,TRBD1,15,CASSFHRGRFLGAFF,TGTGCCAGCAGCTTCCACAGGGGGCGATTTCTAGGAGCTTTCTTT
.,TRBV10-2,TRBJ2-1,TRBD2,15,CASMGTSGGEVEQFF,TGCGCCAGCATGGGGACTAGCGGGGGGGAAGTTGAGCAGTTCTTC
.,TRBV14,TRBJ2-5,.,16,CASSRGITLTQETQYF,TGTGCCAGCAGCCGAGGTATAACGCTGACCCAAGAGACCCAGTACTTC
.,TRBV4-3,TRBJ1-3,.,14,CASSQDFSGNTIYF,TGCGCCAGCAGCCAAGATTTCTCTGGAAACACCATATATTTT
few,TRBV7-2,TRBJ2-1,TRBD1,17,CASSPRTGARSYNEQFF,TGTGCCAGCAGCCCAAGGACAGGGGCGAGATCCTACAATGAGCAGTTCTTC
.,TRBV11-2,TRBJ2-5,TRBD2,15,CASSAVAGGLETQYF,TGTGCCAGCAGCGCCGTAGCGGGGGGGCTGGAGACCCAGTACTTC
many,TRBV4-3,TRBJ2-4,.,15,CASSSQTGSKNIQYF,TGCGCCAGCAGCTCACAGACAGGCTCAAAAAACATTCAGTACTTC
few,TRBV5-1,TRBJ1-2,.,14,CASSLGQPNYGYTF,TGCGCCAGCAGCTTGGGACAGCCTAACTATGGCTACACCTTC
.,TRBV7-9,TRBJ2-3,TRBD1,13,CASRQGATDTQYF,TGTGCCAGCAGACAGGGGGCCACAGATACGCAGTATTTT
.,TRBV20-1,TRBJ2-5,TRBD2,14,CSALAGAYQETQYF,TGCAGTGCACTGGCGGGAGCTTACCAAGAGACCCAGTACTTC
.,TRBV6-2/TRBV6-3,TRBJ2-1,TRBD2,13,CANGLDPHNEQFF,TGTGCCAACGGACTAGACCCCCACAATGAGCAGTTCTTC
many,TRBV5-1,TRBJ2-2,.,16,CASSLDGGTRGGELFF,TGCGCCAGCAGCTTGGATGGCGGGACCCGAGGCGGGGAGCTGTTTTTT
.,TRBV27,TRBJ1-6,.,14,CASSFEREYSPLHF,TGTGCCAGCAGTTTTGAGAGGGAATACTCACCCCTCCACTTT
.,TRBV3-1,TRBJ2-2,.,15,CASSQDPGYTGELFF,TGTGCCAGCAGCCAAGATCCCGGGTACACCGGGGAGCTGTTTTTT
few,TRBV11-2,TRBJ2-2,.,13,CASSPGVAGELFF,TGTGCCAGCAGCCCAGGGGTAGCAGGGGAGCTGTTTTTT
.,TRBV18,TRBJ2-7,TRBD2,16,CASSPLTSGGTGEQYF,TGTGCCAGCTCACCGCTGACTAGCGGGGGGACTGGCGAGCAGTACTTC
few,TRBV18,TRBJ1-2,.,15,CASSPLADANYGYTF,TGTGCCAGCTCACCGTTAGCAGACGCTAACTATGGCTACACCTTC
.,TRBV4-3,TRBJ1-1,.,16,CASSQDGGGRDTEAFF,TGCGCCAGCAGCCAAGATGGCGGAGGGAGGGACACTGAAGCTTTCTTT
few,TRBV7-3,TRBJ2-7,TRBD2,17,CASSLSGAGAASYEQYF,TGTGCCAGCAGCTTAAGCGGAGCGGGGGCCGCCTCCTACGAGCAGTACTTC
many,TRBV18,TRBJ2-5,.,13,CASSPGSQETQYF,TGCGCCAGCAGCCCGGGGTCCCAAGAGACCCAGTACTTC
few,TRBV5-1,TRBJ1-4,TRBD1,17,CASSFGTGLIGNEKLFF,TGCGCCAGCAGCTTTGGGACAGGGTTGATTGGAAATGAAAAACTGTTTTTT
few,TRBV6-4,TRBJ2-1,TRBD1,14,CASSDRDRANEQFF,TGTGCCAGCAGTGACCGGGACAGGGCTAATGAGCAGTTCTTC
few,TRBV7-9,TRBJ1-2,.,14,CASSIGPDGYGYTF,TGTGCCAGCAGCATTGGTCCCGACGGCTATGGCTACACCTTC
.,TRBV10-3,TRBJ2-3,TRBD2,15,CAISQLAGSTDTQYF,TGTGCCATCAGCCAACTAGCGGGGAGCACAGATACGCAGTATTTT
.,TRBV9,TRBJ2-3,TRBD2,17,CASSPFGASGGADTQYF,TGTGCCAGCAGCCCCTTTGGAGCTAGCGGGGGTGCAGATACGCAGTATTTT
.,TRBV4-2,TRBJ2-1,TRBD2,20,CASSQVSQRTSGGAFNEQFF,TGTGCCAGCAGCCAAGTTAGCCAACGGACTAGCGGGGGGGCATTCAATGAGCAGTTCTTC